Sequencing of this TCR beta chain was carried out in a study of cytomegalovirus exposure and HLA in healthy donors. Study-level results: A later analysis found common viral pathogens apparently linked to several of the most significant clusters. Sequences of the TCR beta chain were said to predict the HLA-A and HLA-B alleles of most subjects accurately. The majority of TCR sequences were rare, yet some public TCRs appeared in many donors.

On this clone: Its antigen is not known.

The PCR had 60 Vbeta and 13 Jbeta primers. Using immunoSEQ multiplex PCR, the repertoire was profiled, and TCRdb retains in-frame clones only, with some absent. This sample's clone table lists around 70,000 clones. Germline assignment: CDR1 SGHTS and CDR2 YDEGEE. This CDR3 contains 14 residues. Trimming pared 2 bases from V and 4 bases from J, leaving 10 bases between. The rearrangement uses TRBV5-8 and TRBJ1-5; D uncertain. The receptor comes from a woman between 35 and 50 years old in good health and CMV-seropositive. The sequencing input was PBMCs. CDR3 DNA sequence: TGTGCCAGCAGCTTAATAAGGGAGAATCAGCCCCAGCATTTT. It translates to CASSLIRENQPQHF.